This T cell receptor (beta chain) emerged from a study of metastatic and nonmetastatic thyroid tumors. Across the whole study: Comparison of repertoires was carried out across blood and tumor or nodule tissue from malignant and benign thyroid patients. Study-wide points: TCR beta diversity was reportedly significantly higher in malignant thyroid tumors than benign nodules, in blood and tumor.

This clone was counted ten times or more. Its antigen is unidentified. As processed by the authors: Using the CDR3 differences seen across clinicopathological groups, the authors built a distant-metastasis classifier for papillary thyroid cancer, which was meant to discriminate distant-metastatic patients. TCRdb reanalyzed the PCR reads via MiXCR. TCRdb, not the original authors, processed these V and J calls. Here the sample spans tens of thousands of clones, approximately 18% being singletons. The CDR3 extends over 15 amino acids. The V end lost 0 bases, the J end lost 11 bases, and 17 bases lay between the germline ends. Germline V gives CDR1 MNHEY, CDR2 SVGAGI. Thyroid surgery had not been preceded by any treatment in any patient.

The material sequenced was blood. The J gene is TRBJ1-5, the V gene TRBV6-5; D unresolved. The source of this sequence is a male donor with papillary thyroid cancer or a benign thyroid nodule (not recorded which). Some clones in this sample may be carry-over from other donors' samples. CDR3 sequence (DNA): TGTGCCAGCAGTTACTCGTTCTCTAAAATTGAGACCCAGCATTTT. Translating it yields CASSYSFSKIETQHF.